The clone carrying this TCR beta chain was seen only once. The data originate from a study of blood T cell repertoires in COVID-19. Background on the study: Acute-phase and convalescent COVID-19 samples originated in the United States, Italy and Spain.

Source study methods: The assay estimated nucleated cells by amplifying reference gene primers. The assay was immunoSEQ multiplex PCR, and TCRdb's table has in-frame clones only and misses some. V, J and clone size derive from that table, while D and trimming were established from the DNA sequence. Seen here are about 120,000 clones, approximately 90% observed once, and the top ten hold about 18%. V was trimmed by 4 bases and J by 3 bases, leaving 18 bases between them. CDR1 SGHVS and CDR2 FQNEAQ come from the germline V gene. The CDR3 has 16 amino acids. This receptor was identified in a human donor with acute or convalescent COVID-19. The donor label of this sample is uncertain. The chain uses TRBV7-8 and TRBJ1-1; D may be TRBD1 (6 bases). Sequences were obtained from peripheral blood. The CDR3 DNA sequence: TGTGCCAGCAGCTCTCACAGGGTCTCAAGGGACACTGAAGCTTTCTTT. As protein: CASSSHRVSRDTEAFF.